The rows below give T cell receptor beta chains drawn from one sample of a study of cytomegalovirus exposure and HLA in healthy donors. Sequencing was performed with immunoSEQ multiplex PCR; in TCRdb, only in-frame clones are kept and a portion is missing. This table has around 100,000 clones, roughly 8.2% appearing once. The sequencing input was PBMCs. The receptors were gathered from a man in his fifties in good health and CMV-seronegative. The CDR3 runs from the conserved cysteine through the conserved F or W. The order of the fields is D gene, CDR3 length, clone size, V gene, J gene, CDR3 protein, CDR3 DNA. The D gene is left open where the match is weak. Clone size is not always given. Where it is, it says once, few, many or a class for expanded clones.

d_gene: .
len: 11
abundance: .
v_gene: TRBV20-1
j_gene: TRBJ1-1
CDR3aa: CSARRGGEAFF
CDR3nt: TGCAGTGCTAGGAGGGGAGGGGAAGCTTTCTTT

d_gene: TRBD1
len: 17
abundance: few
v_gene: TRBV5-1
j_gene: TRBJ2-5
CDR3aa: CASSPRGQGPSSGTQYF
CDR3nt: TGCGCCAGCAGCCCTCGGGGACAGGGACCGTCCTCAGGGACCCAGTACTTC

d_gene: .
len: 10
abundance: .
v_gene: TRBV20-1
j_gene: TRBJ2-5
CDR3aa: CSGLGETQYF
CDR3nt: TGCAGTGGCCTTGGCGAGACCCAGTACTTC

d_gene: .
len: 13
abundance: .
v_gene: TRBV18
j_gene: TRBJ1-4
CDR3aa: CASSPGGGEKLFF
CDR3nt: TGTGCCAGCTCTCCGGGCGGGGGTGAAAAACTGTTTTTT

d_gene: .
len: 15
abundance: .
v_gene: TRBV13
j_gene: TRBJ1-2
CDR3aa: CASSQKSGLRFRYTF
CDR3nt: TGTGCCAGCAGCCAAAAATCAGGGTTGAGGTTTCGCTACACCTTC

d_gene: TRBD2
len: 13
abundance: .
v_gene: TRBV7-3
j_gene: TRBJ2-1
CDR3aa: CASSSGGGNEQFF
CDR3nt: TGTGCCAGCAGCTCTGGCGGGGGTAATGAGCAGTTCTTC

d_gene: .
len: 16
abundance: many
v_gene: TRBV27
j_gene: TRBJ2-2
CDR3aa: CASSFIAFANTGELFF
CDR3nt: TGTGCCAGCAGTTTTATAGCGTTCGCGAACACCGGGGAGCTGTTTTTT

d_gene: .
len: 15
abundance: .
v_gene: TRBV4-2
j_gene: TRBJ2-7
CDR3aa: CASSQAVQGPYEQYF
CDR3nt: TGTGCCAGCAGCCAAGCTGTGCAGGGGCCCTACGAGCAGTACTTC

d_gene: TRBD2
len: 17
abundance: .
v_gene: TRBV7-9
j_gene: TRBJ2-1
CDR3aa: CASSLNLAGFSYNEQFF
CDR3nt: TGTGCCAGCAGCTTAAATCTAGCGGGGTTCTCCTACAATGAGCAGTTCTTC

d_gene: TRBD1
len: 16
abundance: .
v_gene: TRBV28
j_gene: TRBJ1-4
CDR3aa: CASSSNGQDFNEKLFF
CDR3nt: TGTGCCAGCAGTTCCAATGGACAGGACTTTAATGAAAAACTGTTTTTT

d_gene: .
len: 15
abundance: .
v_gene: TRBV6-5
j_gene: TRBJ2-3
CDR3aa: CASSSASDSTDTQYF
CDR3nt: TGTGCCAGCAGTTCGGCTAGCGACAGCACAGATACGCAGTATTTT

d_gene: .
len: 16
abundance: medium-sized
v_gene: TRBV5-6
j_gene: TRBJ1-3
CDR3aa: CASGLAGDRPGNTIYF
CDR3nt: TGTGCCAGCGGCCTTGCAGGGGATCGGCCTGGAAACACCATATATTTT

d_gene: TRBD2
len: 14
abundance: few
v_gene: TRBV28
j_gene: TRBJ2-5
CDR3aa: CASKVAGSQETQYF
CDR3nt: TGTGCCAGCAAAGTAGCGGGGAGTCAAGAGACCCAGTACTTC

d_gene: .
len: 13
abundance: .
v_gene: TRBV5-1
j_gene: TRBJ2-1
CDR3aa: CASSLVLADEQFF
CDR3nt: TGCGCCAGCAGCTTGGTTCTGGCGGATGAGCAGTTCTTC

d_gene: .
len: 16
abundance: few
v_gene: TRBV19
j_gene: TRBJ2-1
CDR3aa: CASSHRLSGDWGEQFF
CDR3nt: TGTGCCAGTAGTCACCGACTCTCGGGGGACTGGGGTGAGCAGTTCTTC

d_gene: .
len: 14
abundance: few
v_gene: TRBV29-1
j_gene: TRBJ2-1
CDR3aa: CSALLGRGNNEQFF
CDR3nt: TGCAGCGCCCTACTAGGCCGCGGGAACAATGAGCAGTTCTTC

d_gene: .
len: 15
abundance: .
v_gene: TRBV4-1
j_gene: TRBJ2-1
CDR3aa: CASSHPDGSHNEQFF
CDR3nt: TGCGCCAGCAGCCATCCAGACGGGAGCCACAATGAGCAGTTCTTC

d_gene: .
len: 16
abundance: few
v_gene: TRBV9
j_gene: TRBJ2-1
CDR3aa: CASSVRVGASYNEQFF
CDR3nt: TGTGCCAGCAGCGTACGGGTAGGAGCTTCCTACAATGAGCAGTTCTTC

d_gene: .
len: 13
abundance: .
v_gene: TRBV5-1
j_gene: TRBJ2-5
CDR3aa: CASSLYRAETQYF
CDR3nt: TGCGCCAGCAGCTTGTACAGGGCAGAGACCCAGTACTTC

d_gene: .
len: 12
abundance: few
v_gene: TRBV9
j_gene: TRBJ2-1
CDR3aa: CASSVDGAEQFF
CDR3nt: TGTGCCAGCAGCGTAGATGGGGCTGAGCAGTTCTTC